This TCR beta chain was documented in a study of cytomegalovirus exposure and HLA in healthy donors. Study results and limitations: CMV antigen specificity of a few CMV-associated chains was confirmed in vitro. Several of the most significant clusters were apparently associated with common viral pathogens in a later analysis.

CDR1 and CDR2 from the germline V gene are SEHNR and FQNEAQ (reference sequence). The ends were cut back, 0 bases at V and 2 bases at J, with 16 bases in the middle. This CDR3 is 17 amino acids long. As to this clone: Its antigen is unknown.

This PCR relied on a set of 60 Vbeta primers and 13 Jbeta primers. Sequenced by immunoSEQ multiplex PCR; TCRdb stores in-frame clones only, minus some. The sample includes 200,000 or so clones, 84% of them seen just once. This sequence joins TRBV7-9 and TRBJ2-5; D uncertain. Sample: PBMCs. This TCR was recovered from a boy younger than 18 in good health and CMV-seronegative. The CDR3 DNA follows: TGTGCCAGCAGCTTAGCCCACTCAGGAAGGCAGCAAGAGACCCAGTACTTC. This encodes CASSLAHSGRQQETQYF.